Sequencing of this T cell receptor beta chain was carried out in a study of blood T cell repertoires in COVID-19. CDR3 length equals 15 residues. Germline V lookup: CDR1 SGHKS, CDR2 YYEKEE (reference sequence). V was shortened by 2 bases and J by 1 base, with 12 bases between the two germline ends. Original handling: For nucleated cells, counts were estimated from reference gene primer amplification. TCRdb's table, derived via immunoSEQ multiplex PCR, lists solely in-frame clones and lacks some. That table gives V, J and clone size, and the DNA gave D and trimming. The table lists fewer than 200,000 clones, about 86% of them singletons.

Sequenced: peripheral blood. The chain is built from TRBV5-5 and TRBJ2-5; D gene ambiguous. The origin of this receptor is a woman between 18 and 30 years old who had recovered from COVID-19. The CDR3 DNA sequence: TGTGCCAGCAGCTTCGTATCGGTTTTCCAAGAGACCCAGTACTTC. The encoded protein is CASSFVSVFQETQYF.